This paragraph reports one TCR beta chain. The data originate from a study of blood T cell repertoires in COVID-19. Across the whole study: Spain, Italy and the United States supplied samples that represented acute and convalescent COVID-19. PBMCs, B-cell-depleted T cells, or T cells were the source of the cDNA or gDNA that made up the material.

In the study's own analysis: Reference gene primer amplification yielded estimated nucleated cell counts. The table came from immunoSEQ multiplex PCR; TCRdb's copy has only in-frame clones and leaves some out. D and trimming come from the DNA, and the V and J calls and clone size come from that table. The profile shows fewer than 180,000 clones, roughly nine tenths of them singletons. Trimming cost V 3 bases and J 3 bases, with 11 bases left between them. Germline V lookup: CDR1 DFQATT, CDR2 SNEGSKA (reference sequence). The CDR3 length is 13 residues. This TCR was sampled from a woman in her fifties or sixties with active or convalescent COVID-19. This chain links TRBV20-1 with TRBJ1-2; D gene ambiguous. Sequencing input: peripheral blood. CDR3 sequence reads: CSASQQQDYGYTF. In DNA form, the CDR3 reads TGCAGTGCTAGTCAACAGCAAGACTATGGCTACACCTTC.